The 25 T cell receptor beta chains listed next were all sequenced from one sample in a study of metastatic and nonmetastatic thyroid tumors (dated by TCRdb to the early 2020s). No patient had received any treatment before thyroid surgery. Library creation used PCR. Instrument on record: Illumina HiSeq 4000. TCRdb reprocessed the public reads (quality trimming at Q25 with fastp, clone calling with MiXCR) and kept in-frame beta chains. The sample has about 53,000 clones on record, approximately 22% of them singletons. Roughly 4.2% of the sample goes to the ten largest clones. The sequencing input was blood. Receptor source: a female donor with papillary thyroid cancer or a benign thyroid nodule (not recorded which). Some clones in this sample may be carry-over from other donors' samples.

This clone was recorded at least ten times. The V and J genes are TRBV5-1 and TRBJ1-5; no definite D call. Trimming shortened V by 2 bases and J by 0 bases, and 9 bases separated the two germline ends. The CDR3 runs 15 residues. CDR1 and CDR2 (germline): SGHRS, YFSETQ. The DNA of the CDR3 is TGCGCCAGCAGCTTCTCTGACCCTAGCAATCAGCCCCAGCATTTT. Translating it yields CASSFSDPSNQPQHF.

This clone has more than one count but fewer than ten. In the same sample, other DNA sequences code for this CDR3. The chain has TRBV27 and TRBJ1-5, with TRBD1 as a possible D gene (6 bases). Deletions cut 4 bases from V and 6 bases from J, with 16 bases between. Germline V gene data show CDR1 as MNHEY and CDR2 as SMNVEV (reference sequence). The CDR3 length is 15 residues. CDR3: CASSSGGGAGQPQHF. CDR3 sequence (DNA): TGTGCCAGCAGTTCCGGGGGGGGCGCCGGTCAGCCCCAGCATTTT.

This clone has a count of ten or more. This CDR3 is also generated by other DNA sequences in the sample. The chain carries TRBV6-1 and TRBJ2-2, with D possibly being TRBD1 (5 bases). From germline, CDR1 is MNHNS and CDR2 SASEGT. V lost 8 bases to trimming and J lost 6 bases, with 13 bases between them. The CDR3 contains 13 residues. In DNA form, the CDR3 reads TGTGCCAGCCGCACAGGTTCGGCCGGGGAGCTGTTTTTT. Translated, it gives CASRTGSAGELFF.

This clone was counted ten times or more. This chain uses TRBV13 with TRBJ1-2; no firm D call. Per germline, CDR1 PRHDT and CDR2 FYEKMQ (reference sequence). V was pared by 5 bases and J by 2 bases, with 21 bases between. The CDR3 runs 17 residues. This CDR3 is CASSPSIPPDSNYGYTF. CDR3 DNA sequence: TGTGCCAGCAGCCCATCGATTCCCCCGGACTCAAACTATGGCTACACCTTC. Looking up the rest from reference TRBV13 and TRBJ1-2 gives the full variable domain: AAGVIQSPRHLIKEKRETATLKCYPIPRHDTVYWYQQGPGQDPQFLISFYEKMQSDKGSIPDRFSAQQFSDYHSELNMSSLELGDSALYFCASSPSIPPDSNYGYTFGSGTRLTVV.

By sample share, this clone is medium-sized. The chain couples TRBV30 to TRBJ1-6, with D hard to call. This CDR3 region has 13 residues. The germline V and J ends were trimmed by 1 base and 7 bases, with 8 bases remaining between them. Germline V gene lookup returns CDR1 GTSNPN and CDR2 SVGIG (reference sequence). The CDR3 DNA is TGTGCCTGGAGTGCGGGGTGGAATTCACCCCTCCACTTT. Protein sequence: CAWSAGWNSPLHF.

This clone was detected ten times or more. The V call is TRBV5-5, the J call TRBJ2-5, with TRBD2 identical over 8 bases. V lost 1 base, J lost 3 bases, and 2 bases stayed unmatched. The CDR3 covers 14 residues. Germline CDR1 and CDR2: SGHKS and YYEKEE (reference sequence). The CDR3 loop reads CASSLLLAEETQYF. The DNA for the CDR3 is TGTGCCAGCAGCTTGCTACTAGCGGAAGAGACCCAGTACTTC.

Notes on this clone: One base away lies a much larger clone, so this may be a sequencing read error. The chain uses TRBV4-1 and TRBJ1-2; no clear D. The CDR3 sequence is 12 residues long. V was trimmed by 11 bases and J by 1 base, leaving 11 bases between them. Germline V gene sequence: CDR1 MGHRA, CDR2 YSYEKL. Here the CDR3 reads CAARGINYGYTF. The CDR3 DNA reads TGCGCCGCCCGGGGAATTAACTATGGCTACACCTTC.

This clone was seen ten or more times. The rearrangement uses TRBV20-1 and TRBJ1-2, with TRBD1 matching over 11 bases. Germline CDR1 and CDR2: DFQATT and SNEGSKA (reference sequence). This CDR3 spans 16 amino acids. V was clipped by 3 bases and J by 8 bases; unmatched bases: 14. CDR3: CSASSLRTGGVWGYTF. The CDR3 nucleotides are TGCAGTGCTAGCTCCCTCAGGACAGGGGGCGTCTGGGGCTACACCTTC.

This clone was counted many times. This chain joins TRBV6-6 and TRBJ1-3; TRBD1 agrees at 9 bases. Trimming at V came to 0 bases and at J to 7 bases, leaving 4 bases not matched to a gene. Germline V gene data show CDR1 as MNHNY and CDR2 as SVGAGI (reference sequence). The CDR3 sequence is 15 residues long. CDR3 sequence: CASSYSGTGTNTIYF. DNA for the CDR3: TGTGCCAGCAGTTACTCAGGGACAGGGACGAACACCATATATTTT.

This clone has ten or more counts. The gene calls are TRBV3-1 and TRBJ2-7; maybe TRBD1 (6 bases). V lost 4 bases, J lost 4 bases, and 14 bases lay in between. This CDR3 is built from 14 residues. Germline V gene data show CDR1 as LGHDT and CDR2 as YNNKEL (reference sequence). The CDR3 spells CASSPLTGEYEQYF. The CDR3, as DNA: TGTGCCAGCAGCCCTCTGACAGGCGAGTACGAGCAGTACTTC.

The table lists this clone with a few counts. In the same sample, other DNA sequences code for this CDR3. The CDR3 here is CASSGRAGGPSYEQYF. CDR3 sequence (DNA): TGTGCCAGCAGCGGGCGGGCTGGAGGGCCATCCTACGAGCAGTACTTC. This chain joins TRBV5-6 and TRBJ2-7; possible D gene TRBD2, 6 bases. Trimming took 4 bases from V and 1 from J, leaving 18 bases between them. Germline CDR1 is SGHDT and CDR2 is YYEEEE. This CDR3 contains 16 residues.

This clone was recorded at least ten times. The same CDR3 is also encoded by other DNA sequences in this sample. J is TRBJ2-7 and V is TRBV13; 8 bases match TRBD1. The CDR3 is made up of 13 amino acids. Germline V lookup: CDR1 PRHDT, CDR2 FYEKMQ (reference sequence). The ends lost 5 bases at V and 6 bases at J; junction bases unmatched: 6. The CDR3 DNA is TGTGCCAGCAGCCCGGACAGGGTGAGCGAGCAGTACTTC. It encodes CASSPDRVSEQYF.

With respect to this clone: A much larger clone differs by one base, so this may be a read error. The chain uses TRBV29-1 and TRBJ1-1; no reliable D call. Between the trimmed V and J ends, which lost 5 bases and 1 base, there was a span of 11 bases. The CDR3 is made up of 13 amino acids. Per germline, CDR1 SQVTM and CDR2 ANQGSEA. The CDR3 DNA reads as TGCAGCGTTTTGGCCTTCCCGAACACTGAAGCTTTCTTT. It encodes CSVLAFPNTEAFF.

The V gene is TRBV11-3, the J gene TRBJ2-7; 10 bases are a match to TRBD2. Trimming at V came to 7 bases and at J to 6 bases, leaving 9 bases not matched to a gene. From germline, CDR1 is SGHNT and CDR2 YENEEA. The CDR3 is 14 residues long. Here the CDR3 DNA reads TGTGCCAGCACCCCCCAGGGACTAGCGAGCGAGCAGTACTTC. It translates to CASTPQGLASEQYF.

The genes are TRBV30 and TRBJ2-5, with a weak D call TRBD2 (5 bases). The CDR3 has 13 amino acids. Per the germline V gene, CDR1 is GTSNPN and CDR2 is SVGIG (reference sequence). Between the trimmed V and J ends, which lost 5 bases and 5 bases, there was a span of 15 bases. CDR3 coding DNA: TGTGCCTGGGTATCTAGCTGGACGGAGACCCAGTACTTC. It codes for CAWVSSWTETQYF.

This clone was observed at least ten times. The chain links TRBV12-3 or TRBV12-4 to TRBJ2-1, with a possible D match to TRBD1 (5 bases). V lost 6 bases, J lost 0 bases, and 12 bases lay in between. There are 15 residues in the CDR3. This chain's CDR3 is CASSLDSDSYNEQFF. The DNA of the CDR3 is TGTGCCAGCAGCCTTGACAGCGACTCCTACAATGAGCAGTTCTTC.

This clone appeared many times. The J gene is TRBJ1-6, the V gene TRBV6-1, with a tentative D call TRBD1 (5 bases). This CDR3 is 15 amino acids long. Germline V gene data show CDR1 as MNHNS and CDR2 as SASEGT. V gave up 7 bases and J gave up 10 bases, with 20 bases separating them. The CDR3 loop reads CASNSLGGEGSPLHF. CDR3 DNA: TGTGCCAGCAACTCCCTCGGGGGGGAGGGATCACCCCTCCACTTT.

V usage is TRBV20-1 and J usage is TRBJ2-7; the D gene is possibly TRBD2 (6 bases). Germline values: CDR1 DFQATT, CDR2 SNEGSKA (reference sequence). There are 13 residues in the CDR3. V gave up 7 bases and J gave up 3 bases, with 16 bases separating them. CDR3 region: CSDPWRAVYEQYF. CDR3 sequence (DNA): TGCAGTGACCCCTGGAGGGCCGTCTACGAGCAGTACTTC.

Concerning this clone: A read error is possible here, since a much larger clone lies one base away. The gene calls are TRBV28 and TRBJ1-6, with D possibly TRBD1 on 6 matching bases. This CDR3 comprises 14 residues. V was clipped by 7 bases and J by 13 bases, with 20 bases between them. CDR1 is MDHEN and CDR2 is SYDVKM in the germline V gene. CDR3 coding DNA: TGTGCCAGCATCCAGGGGACCCAATGGGGCCCCCTCCACTTT. The encoded protein is CASIQGTQWGPLHF.

In its sample, this clone was seen many times. The gene calls are TRBV5-1 and TRBJ2-3; D is ambiguous. V lost 0 bases and J 2 bases, leaving 7 bases between the germline ends. Germline assignment: CDR1 SGHRS and CDR2 YFSETQ. This CDR3 comprises 14 residues. Here the CDR3 reads CASSLGRNTDTQYF. The CDR3 DNA reads as TGCGCCAGCAGCTTGGGGCGAAACACAGATACGCAGTATTTT.

This clone was recorded at least ten times. This rearrangement joins TRBV19 to TRBJ1-2; D perhaps matches TRBD1 (5 bases). Trimming removed 7 bases from V and 3 bases from J, with 21 bases in between. The CDR3 spans 16 residues. The germline V gene encodes CDR1 LNHDA and CDR2 SQIVND (reference sequence). The CDR3 DNA reads as TGTGCCAGTATTGGGGCATATAGGGGACCACACTATGGCTACACCTTC. Amino acid sequence: CASIGAYRGPHYGYTF.

This clone was detected ten times or more. CDR3 loop: CAITDGLAPGAQYF. The CDR3 bases are TGTGCCATCACCGACGGACTAGCCCCAGGAGCCCAGTACTTC. The chain recombines TRBV10-3 with TRBJ2-5; 8 bases map to TRBD2. The germline V gene encodes CDR1 ENHRY and CDR2 SYGVKD. With V trimmed by 7 bases and J by 9 bases, 13 bases remained unmatched. CDR3 length: 14 residues.

This clone was detected ten times or more. This chain joins TRBV19 and TRBJ2-7; a possible D gene is TRBD1 (6 bases). This CDR3 spans 13 amino acids. V was pared by 7 bases and J by 1 base, with 11 bases between. Germline CDR1 reads LNHDA; CDR2 reads SQIVND (reference sequence). The CDR3 region is CASTARGSYEQYF. CDR3 DNA: TGTGCCAGTACGGCCAGGGGATCCTACGAGCAGTACTTC.

The table lists this clone with many counts. This chain connects TRBV20-1 to TRBJ1-4; tentative D call: TRBD1 (6 bases). Between the trimmed V and J ends, which lost 0 bases and 8 bases, there was a span of 13 bases. The CDR3 extends over 14 amino acids. Germline V lookup: CDR1 DFQATT, CDR2 SNEGSKA (reference sequence). The CDR3 loop is CSARDPRGEEKLFF. For the CDR3, the DNA is TGCAGTGCTAGAGATCCCAGGGGAGAAGAAAAACTGTTTTTT.

Details on this clone: At one boundary the junction diverges from the germline segment, which might be a read error. The chain joins TRBV12-3 or TRBV12-4 to TRBJ2-2, with D possibly being TRBD2 (6 bases). The CDR3 covers 13 residues. The CDR3 nucleotides read TGTGCCAGCAGTTCGGGCGTCGGCGGGGAGCTGCTTTTT. It codes for CASSSGVGGELLF.